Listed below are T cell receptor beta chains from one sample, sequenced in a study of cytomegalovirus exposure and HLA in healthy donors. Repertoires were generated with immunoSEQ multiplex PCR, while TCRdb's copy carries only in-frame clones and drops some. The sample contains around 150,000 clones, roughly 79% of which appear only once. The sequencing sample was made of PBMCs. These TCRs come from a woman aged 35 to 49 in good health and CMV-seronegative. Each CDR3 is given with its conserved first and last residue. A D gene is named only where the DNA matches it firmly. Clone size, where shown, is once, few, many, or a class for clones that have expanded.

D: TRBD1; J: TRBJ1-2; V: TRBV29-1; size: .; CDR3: CSISGTAPNYGYTF; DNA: TGCAGCATATCCGGGACAGCCCCTAACTATGGCTACACCTTC
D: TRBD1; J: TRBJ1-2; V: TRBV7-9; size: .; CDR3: CASSFTGVNYGYTF; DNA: TGTGCCAGCAGCTTTACAGGGGTTAACTATGGCTACACCTTC
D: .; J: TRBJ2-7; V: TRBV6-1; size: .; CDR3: CASSEVERYF; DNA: TGTGCCAGCAGTGAAGTCGAGCGGTACTTC
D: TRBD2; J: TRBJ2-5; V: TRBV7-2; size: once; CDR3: CASSLEGAGGIETQYF; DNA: TGTGCCAGCAGCTTAGAGGGTGCGGGGGGGATCGAGACCCAGTACTTC
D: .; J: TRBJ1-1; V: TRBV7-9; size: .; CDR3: CASSFYSYTEAFF; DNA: TGTGCCAGCAGCTTCTATAGTTACACTGAAGCTTTCTTT
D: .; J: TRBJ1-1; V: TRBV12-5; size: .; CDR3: CASGLAVPAGGNTEAFF; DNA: TGTGCTAGTGGTTTGGCCGTCCCGGCAGGTGGGAACACTGAAGCTTTCTTT
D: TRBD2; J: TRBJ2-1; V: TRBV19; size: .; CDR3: CASSSSGGLYNEQFF; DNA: TGTGCCAGTAGTTCTAGCGGGGGCCTTTACAATGAGCAGTTCTTC
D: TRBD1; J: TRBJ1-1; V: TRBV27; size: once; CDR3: CASRHRGQNTEAFF; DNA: TGTGCCAGCAGGCACAGGGGGCAGAACACTGAAGCTTTCTTT
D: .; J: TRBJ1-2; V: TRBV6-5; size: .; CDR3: CASSSVGGGYYGYTF; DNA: TGTGCCAGCAGTTCGGTGGGGGGGGGCTACTATGGCTACACCTTC
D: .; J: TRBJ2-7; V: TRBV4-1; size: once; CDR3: CASSQGRQSYEQYF; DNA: TGCGCCAGCAGCCAAGGGCGGCAGTCCTACGAGCAGTACTTC
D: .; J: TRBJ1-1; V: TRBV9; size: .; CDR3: CASSRTTGGPNTEAFF; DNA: TGTGCCAGCAGCCGGACAACTGGTGGGCCGAACACTGAAGCTTTCTTT
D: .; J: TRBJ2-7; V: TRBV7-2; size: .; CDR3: CASSLAFREMFVSEQYF; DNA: TGTGCCAGCAGCTTAGCCTTCCGCGAAATGTTCGTAAGCGAGCAGTACTTC
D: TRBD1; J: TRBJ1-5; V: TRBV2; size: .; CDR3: CASNGQGTYNQPQHF; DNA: TGTGCCAGCAACGGACAGGGGACATACAATCAGCCCCAGCATTTT
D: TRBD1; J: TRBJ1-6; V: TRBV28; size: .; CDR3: CASSLTGVHSPLHF; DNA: TGTGCCAGCAGCCTAACAGGGGTACATTCACCCCTCCACTTT
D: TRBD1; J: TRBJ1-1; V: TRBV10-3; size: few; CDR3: CAIQGAGGLTEAFF; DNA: TGTGCCATACAGGGGGCGGGGGGTCTCACTGAAGCTTTCTTT
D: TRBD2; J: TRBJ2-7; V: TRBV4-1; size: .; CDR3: CASSQDSLAGRYEQYF; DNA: TGCGCCAGCAGCCAAGATTCGCTAGCGGGGCGCTACGAGCAGTACTTC
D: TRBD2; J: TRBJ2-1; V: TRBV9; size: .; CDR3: CASSVGLAAYNEQFF; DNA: TGTGCCAGCAGCGTCGGACTAGCGGCTTACAATGAGCAGTTCTTC
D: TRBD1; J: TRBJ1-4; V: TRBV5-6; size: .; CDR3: CASSLFSGGAEEKLFF; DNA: TGTGCCAGCAGCTTGTTCTCAGGGGGCGCAGAGGAAAAACTGTTTTTT
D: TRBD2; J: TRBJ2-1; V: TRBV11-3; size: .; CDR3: CASSFSGGNFNEQFF; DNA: TGTGCCAGCAGCTTTAGCGGGGGGAACTTCAATGAGCAGTTCTTC
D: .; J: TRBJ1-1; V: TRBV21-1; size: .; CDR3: CASSPRPGQKNTEAFF; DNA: TGTGCCAGCAGCCCTCGACCGGGACAGAAGAACACTGAAGCTTTCTTT
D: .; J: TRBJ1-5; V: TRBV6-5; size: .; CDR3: CASSYSRDSNQPQHF; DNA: TGTGCCAGCAGTTACTCCAGGGATAGCAATCAGCCCCAGCATTTT
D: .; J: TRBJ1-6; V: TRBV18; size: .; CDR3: CASSPRGGDSPLHF; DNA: TGTGCCAGCTCACCCCGCGGGGGGGATTCACCCCTCCACTTT
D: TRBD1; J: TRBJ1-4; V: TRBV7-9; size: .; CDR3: CASSLGPDRGGKLFF; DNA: TGTGCCAGCAGCTTAGGCCCGGACAGGGGAGGCAAACTGTTTTTT
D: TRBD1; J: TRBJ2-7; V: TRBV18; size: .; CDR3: CASSPGTGDYEQYF; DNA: TGTGCCAGCTCACCCGGGACAGGGGATTACGAGCAGTACTTC
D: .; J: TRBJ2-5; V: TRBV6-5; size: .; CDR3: CASSSNQGIETQYF; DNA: TGTGCCAGCAGTTCGAATCAGGGGATCGAGACCCAGTACTTC
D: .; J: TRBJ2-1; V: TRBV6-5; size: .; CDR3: CASSYSQRRAYNEQFF; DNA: TGTGCCAGCAGTTACTCCCAGCGACGAGCCTACAATGAGCAGTTCTTC
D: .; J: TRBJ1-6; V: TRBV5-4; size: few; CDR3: CASSLVKSSPLHF; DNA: TGTGCCAGCAGCTTGGTCAAATCTTCACCCCTCCACTTT
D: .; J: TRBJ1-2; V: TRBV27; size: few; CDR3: CASSRGQIYGYTF; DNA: TGTGCCAGCAGCCGCGGACAGATCTATGGCTACACCTTC
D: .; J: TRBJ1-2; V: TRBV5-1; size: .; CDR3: CASSVEASYGYTF; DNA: TGCGCCAGCAGCGTCGAGGCCTCCTATGGCTACACCTTC
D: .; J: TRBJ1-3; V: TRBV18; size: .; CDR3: CASSPSGSGGNTIYF; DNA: TGTGCCAGCTCACCGAGCGGATCGGGAGGAAACACCATATATTTT
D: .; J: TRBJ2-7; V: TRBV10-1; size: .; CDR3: CASSESVRGWQYF; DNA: TGCGCCAGCAGTGAGTCGGTAAGGGGCTGGCAGTACTTC
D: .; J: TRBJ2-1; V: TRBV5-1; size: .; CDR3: CASSLGGGAGDEQFF; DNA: TGCGCCAGCAGCTTGGGAGGGGGGGCCGGAGATGAGCAGTTCTTC
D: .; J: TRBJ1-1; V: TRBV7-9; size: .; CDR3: CASSLEGGTEAFF; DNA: TGTGCCAGCAGCCTCGAGGGTGGAACTGAAGCTTTCTTT
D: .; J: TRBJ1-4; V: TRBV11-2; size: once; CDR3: CASSYHRRGGEKLFF; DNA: TGTGCCAGCAGCTACCACAGGAGGGGGGGGGAAAAACTGTTTTTT
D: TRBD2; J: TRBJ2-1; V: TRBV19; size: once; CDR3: CASSTPLAGVNEQFF; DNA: TGTGCCAGTAGTACTCCACTAGCGGGGGTGAATGAGCAGTTCTTC
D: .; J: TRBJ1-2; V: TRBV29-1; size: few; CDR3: CSVEGGGGGYTF; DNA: TGCAGCGTTGAAGGGGGGGGTGGGGGCTACACCTTC
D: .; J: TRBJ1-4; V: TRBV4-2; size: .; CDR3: CASSLFEGGANEKLFF; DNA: TGTGCCAGCAGCCTATTCGAGGGAGGAGCAAATGAAAAACTGTTTTTT
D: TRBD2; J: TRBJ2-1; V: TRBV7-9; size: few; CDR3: CASSSVAGANNEQFF; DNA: TGTGCCAGCAGCTCCGTAGCGGGGGCAAACAATGAGCAGTTCTTC
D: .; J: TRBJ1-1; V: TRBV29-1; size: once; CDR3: CSAYSSGRAAEAFF; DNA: TGCAGCGCCTATTCCTCCGGCAGGGCCGCTGAAGCTTTCTTT
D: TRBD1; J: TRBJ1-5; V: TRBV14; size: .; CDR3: CASSRTGDSNQPQHF; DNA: TGTGCCAGCAGCCGAACAGGGGATAGCAATCAGCCCCAGCATTTT